This record concerns one TCR beta chain sequence. Original methodology: It was from reference gene primer amplification that nucleated cell counts were estimated. Measured with immunoSEQ multiplex PCR; TCRdb has only the in-frame clones, and not every one. D and trimming come from the DNA, and the V and J calls and clone size come from that table. The sample contains 190,000 or so clones, about 86% of which appear only once. Germline V gene data show CDR1 as SGHTS and CDR2 as YDEGEE. V was cut by 4 bases and J by 4 bases, with 11 bases left in between. This CDR3 has 13 amino acids. This entry belongs to a study of blood T cell repertoires in COVID-19. Looking at the study overall: The analysed material was cDNA or gDNA that came from T cells, B-cell-depleted T cells, or PBMCs.

This TCR was sampled from a man aged 45-60 years with active or convalescent COVID-19. The rearrangement joins TRBV5-8 to TRBJ1-1, with D hard to call. Sequencing was carried out using peripheral blood. The CDR3 loop is CASSRRRGTEAFF. DNA for the CDR3: TGTGCCAGCAGCCGCCGTCGGGGCACTGAAGCTTTCTTT.